This is a list of T cell receptor beta chains from one sample in a study of beta chain features in type 1 diabetes. Sequenced by immunoSEQ multiplex PCR; TCRdb stores in-frame clones only, minus some. The sample includes 150,000 to 200,000 clones, 7.5% to 9.5% seen only once; the top ten take approximately 0.54%. Sequenced: central memory CD4+ T cells from blood. The source of these receptors is a woman aged 18-29 years with type 1 diabetes. The conserved cysteine and the conserved F or W are not part of the CDR3 here. Each record gives: J gene, V gene, CDR3 protein.

j_call: TRBJ2-5; v_call: TRBV6-6; cdr3_aa: ASKKGETQY
j_call: TRBJ1-1; v_call: TRBV5-1; cdr3_aa: ASNGEGNMNTEAF
j_call: TRBJ2-5; v_call: TRBV7-6; cdr3_aa: ASSLGQGAGETQY
j_call: TRBJ1-2; v_call: TRBV27; cdr3_aa: ASSLQGAPNYGYT
j_call: TRBJ2-5; v_call: TRBV19; cdr3_aa: ASRRTSVLPEETQY
j_call: TRBJ2-3; v_call: TRBV5-4; cdr3_aa: ASSLDATDRGADTQY
j_call: TRBJ2-2; v_call: TRBV29-1; cdr3_aa: SARTGSNTGELF
j_call: TRBJ2-5; v_call: TRBV2; cdr3_aa: ASSTGTGRVGETQY
j_call: TRBJ1-6; v_call: TRBV5-1; cdr3_aa: ASTFSTGGSPLH
j_call: TRBJ1-1; v_call: TRBV29-1; cdr3_aa: SVLGTRAEAF
j_call: TRBJ1-1; v_call: TRBV19; cdr3_aa: ARYRAKTEAF
j_call: TRBJ2-1; v_call: TRBV10-3; cdr3_aa: AIGWGGQDEQF
j_call: TRBJ2-5; v_call: TRBV6-1; cdr3_aa: AIRMDRGYETQY
j_call: TRBJ1-6; v_call: TRBV25-1; cdr3_aa: ASSGAGALH
j_call: TRBJ2-7; v_call: TRBV18; cdr3_aa: ASSPGLYEQY
j_call: TRBJ2-5; v_call: TRBV28; cdr3_aa: ASSQGQETQY
j_call: TRBJ2-5; v_call: TRBV19; cdr3_aa: ASSVTGVQETQY
j_call: TRBJ2-7; v_call: TRBV4-1; cdr3_aa: ASSQDMEVAASSYEQY
j_call: TRBJ2-5; v_call: TRBV18; cdr3_aa: ASSPGDQETQY
j_call: TRBJ1-6; v_call: TRBV9; cdr3_aa: ASRKEAPNSPLH
j_call: TRBJ2-7; v_call: TRBV7-9; cdr3_aa: ASSLDQLYEQY
j_call: TRBJ2-5; v_call: TRBV5-1; cdr3_aa: ASSHRGDGISSAETQY
j_call: TRBJ2-7; v_call: TRBV15; cdr3_aa: ATSIRGGEQY
j_call: TRBJ2-7; v_call: TRBV29-1; cdr3_aa: SVEDGTSLQY
j_call: TRBJ1-2; v_call: TRBV6-5; cdr3_aa: ASSYSTGQINYGYT
j_call: TRBJ1-2; v_call: TRBV4-1; cdr3_aa: ASSRREEYGYT
j_call: TRBJ2-5; v_call: TRBV7-8; cdr3_aa: ASSLLTSGGEETQY
j_call: TRBJ2-3; v_call: TRBV10-3; cdr3_aa: AISGASYDTQY
j_call: TRBJ2-3; v_call: TRBV28; cdr3_aa: ASSLSGTGGPSTDTQY
j_call: TRBJ2-3; v_call: TRBV15; cdr3_aa: ATSRDPGRTSTDTQY
j_call: TRBJ2-1; v_call: TRBV5-1; cdr3_aa: ASSLVSNPRGNEQF
j_call: TRBJ2-1; v_call: TRBV15; cdr3_aa: ATRGAGVSYNEQF
j_call: TRBJ1-1; v_call: TRBV28; cdr3_aa: ASSWEGPEAF
j_call: TRBJ1-2; v_call: TRBV7-9; cdr3_aa: ASSLDNSYGYT
j_call: TRBJ1-2; v_call: TRBV29-1; cdr3_aa: SVANRVYGYT
j_call: TRBJ1-1; v_call: TRBV7-2; cdr3_aa: ASSAVGGTEAF
j_call: TRBJ2-2; v_call: TRBV29-1; cdr3_aa: SASKGAENTGELF